This passage covers 21 T cell receptor beta chains from one sample sequenced in a study of T cells in Graves' hyperthyroidism and ophthalmopathy. Amplification of TCR beta CDR3 regions used RNA as the template. HTBI primers were used for first-round RT-PCR of the TCR CDR3. Each CDR3 protein is one row after TCRdb ran MiXCR on the multiplex PCR reads. The sample consists of approximately 600,000 distinct CDR3 sequences, around 21% of them appearing once. The material sequenced was blood. All receptors derive from a man between 25 and 39 years old with Graves' ophthalmopathy.

This chain joins TRBV4-3 and TRBJ1-2; TRBD1 is a possible D gene (6 bases). V shed 1 base and J shed 5 bases, with 11 bases lying between them. CDR3 length: 14 amino acids. Per the germline V gene, CDR1 is LGHNA and CDR2 is YSLEER. CDR3 residues: CASSQGPGDYGYTF. CDR3 DNA sequence: TGCGCCAGCAGCCAAGGCCCAGGGGATTATGGCTACACCTTC.

The sample holds a few counts of this clonotype. One end of the junction is discordant with germline, which a read error may explain. This chain uses TRBV6-2 or TRBV6-3 with TRBJ2-1; D possibly corresponds to TRBD2 (6 bases). CDR1 is MNHEY, CDR2 SVGEGT, per germline. This CDR3 spans 16 amino acids. The CDR3 coding sequence is TGTGCCAGCAGCTACTCCGGAGCGGGCCGCTACAATGAGCAGTTCTTC. Translating gives CASSYSGAGRYNEQFF.

Comments on this clonotype: Possible read error: a much larger clone is one base away. The J gene is TRBJ2-7, the V gene TRBV18, with 12 bases fitting TRBD2. Germline V gene data show CDR1 as KGHSH and CDR2 as LQKENI. The CDR3 covers 15 residues. J was trimmed by 6 bases and V by 3 bases; bases with no gene match: 6. CDR3 region: CASSPELAGGGEQYF. The CDR3, as DNA: TGTGCCAGCTCACCCGAACTAGCGGGAGGAGGCGAGCAGTACTTC.

The CDR3 reads CAISTDRVSQPQHF. The CDR3 DNA follows: TGTGCCATCAGCACTGACAGAGTAAGTCAGCCCCAGCATTTT. This chain connects TRBV10-3 to TRBJ1-5, with a tentative D call TRBD1 (5 bases). Looked up from germline, CDR1 is ENHRY and CDR2 is SYGVKD. There are 14 residues in the CDR3. Trimming left V 6 bases short and J 6 bases short, with 15 bases between.

This chain links TRBV7-2 with TRBJ2-1; 7 positions match TRBD2. Germline V gene sequence: CDR1 SGHTA, CDR2 FQGNSA. The CDR3 loop spans 15 amino acids. V lost 8 bases to trimming and J lost 0 bases; unmatched junction nucleotides: 7. The CDR3 DNA follows: TGTGCCAGCTCGCCGGGAGGCTACTCCTACAATGAGCAGTTCTTC. It is translated as CASSPGGYSYNEQFF.

This clonotype was picked up a small number of times. At one of its ends the junction is not consistent with the germline gene, which may arise from a read error. CDR3 sequence reads: CTSRPLVGGLRQETQYF. The CDR3 DNA is TGTACCAGCAGGCCTCTAGTTGGGGGACTACGACAAGAGACCCAGTACTTC. V is TRBV6-1 and J is TRBJ2-5; 7 bases are shared with TRBD2. Germline values: CDR1 MNHNS, CDR2 SASEGT. CDR3 length: 17 amino acids.

The rearrangement links TRBV28 to TRBJ2-7, with D possibly being TRBD1 or TRBD2 (5 bases each). Germline V gene lookup returns CDR1 MDHEN and CDR2 SYDVKM. Trimming cost V 7 bases and J 0 bases, with 13 bases left between them. The CDR3 contains 14 residues. The CDR3 spells CASNLAGGSYEQYF. In nucleotides, the CDR3 is TGTGCCAGCAACCTCGCTGGGGGCTCCTACGAGCAGTACTTC.

The table lists this clonotype with many counts. This sequence joins TRBV5-6 and TRBJ2-7; D tentatively fits TRBD1 or TRBD2 (5 bases each). The CDR3 is made up of 14 amino acids. The germline gives CDR1 SGHDT, CDR2 YYEEEE. V lost 4 bases and J lost 4, with 15 bases in between. The CDR3 DNA reads TGTGCCAGCAGCGACGGGACGGTCAGTTACGAGCAGTACTTC. Translated: CASSDGTVSYEQYF.

This sequence joins TRBV7-9 and TRBJ2-1; TRBD2 might be the D (6 bases). The CDR3 covers 18 residues. V was clipped by 2 bases and J by 4 bases, with 21 bases between them. The germline V gene encodes CDR1 SEHNR and CDR2 FQNEAQ (reference sequence). The CDR3 protein is CASSLSVGLATFYNEQFF. The DNA of the CDR3 is TGTGCCAGCAGCTTATCCGTCGGGCTAGCGACGTTTTACAATGAGCAGTTCTTC.

The chain combines TRBV6-6 with TRBJ1-4, with 8 nucleotides matching TRBD1. The V segment lost 2 bases and the J segment 4 bases; nucleotides outside the gene matches: 6. The CDR3 runs to 16 residues. CDR1 is MNHNY and CDR2 is SVGAGI in the germline V gene (reference sequence). CDR3 loop: CASSYAGTGLNEKLFF. CDR3 bases: TGTGCCAGCAGTTACGCCGGGACAGGCCTTAATGAAAAACTGTTTTTT.

This clonotype was found a few times. The J gene is TRBJ2-1, the V gene TRBV14, with D maybe TRBD2 (5 bases). The CDR3 has 17 residues. V lost 2 bases and J 4 bases, leaving 18 bases between the germline ends. Germline CDR1 SGHDN, CDR2 FVKESK. The CDR3 loop reads CASSQRRPGLRYNEQFF. In nucleotides, the CDR3 is TGTGCCAGCAGCCAAAGGAGACCGGGGTTAAGGTACAATGAGCAGTTCTTC.

This clonotype occurred many times. The chain has TRBV28 and TRBJ2-7; D unresolved. The ends were cut back, 6 bases at V and 2 bases at J, with 11 bases in the middle. This CDR3 is 13 amino acids long. Germline values: CDR1 MDHEN, CDR2 SYDVKM. Written as DNA, the CDR3 is TGTGCCAGCAGCAACCTAGACACCTACGAGCAGTACTTC. Translation: CASSNLDTYEQYF. Based on the CDR3 plus reference TRBV28 and TRBJ2-7, the full variable domain is DVKVTQSSRYLVKRTGEKVFLECVQDMDHENMFWYRQDPGLGLRLIYFSYDVKMKEKGDIPEGYSVSREKKERFSLILESASTNQTSMYLCASSNLDTYEQYFGPGTRLTVT.

In this sample, this clonotype turned up many times. This rearrangement joins TRBV5-1 to TRBJ2-1, with D possibly TRBD2 on 6 matching bases. The V gene's germline CDR1 is SGHRS and CDR2 YFSETQ. The ends were cut back, 0 bases at V and 5 bases at J, with 18 bases in the middle. CDR3 length: 17 amino acids. CDR3 nucleotide sequence: TGCGCCAGCAGCTTGGCATTTGGGCGGGGTCAAAACAATGAGCAGTTCTTC. Protein product: CASSLAFGRGQNNEQFF. Supplemented by reference TRBV5-1 and TRBJ2-1, the full variable domain reads KAGVTQTPRYLIKTRGQQVTLSCSPISGHRSVSWYQQTPGQGLQFLFEYFSETQRNKGNFPGRFSGRQFSNSRSEMNVSTLELGDSALYLCASSLAFGRGQNNEQFFGPGTRLTVL.

The chain combines TRBV7-2 with TRBJ2-7, with TRBD2 identical over 14 bases. Trimming took 3 bases from V and 4 from J; bases not matched to a gene: 14. The CDR3 consists of 19 residues. Germline CDR1 reads SGHTA; CDR2 reads FQGNSA. The CDR3 protein is CASSLGTSGSRPLAYEQYF. The CDR3 nucleotides are TGTGCCAGCAGCTTGGGGACTAGCGGGAGTCGTCCGTTAGCGTACGAGCAGTACTTC.

The sample holds many counts of this clonotype. The V call is TRBV18, the J call TRBJ2-1; D gene ambiguous. The germline gives CDR1 KGHSH, CDR2 LQKENI. The V end lost 1 base, the J end lost 10 bases, and 5 bases lay between the germline ends. The length of the CDR3 is 11 residues. CDR3 in amino acids: CASSPRQEQFF. The CDR3, as DNA: TGTGCCAGCTCACCACGGCAGGAGCAGTTCTTC.

This clonotype turned up a few times. The chain employs TRBV20-1 and TRBJ2-5, with D uncertain. The CDR3 totals 13 residues. Trimming stripped 3 bases from V and 7 bases from J, with 15 bases between. Germline assignment: CDR1 DFQATT and CDR2 SNEGSKA (reference sequence). The CDR3 nucleotides are TGCAGTGCTAGCCGGGTGATGGAAAGGACCCAGTACTTC. This sequence encodes CSASRVMERTQYF.

V is TRBV4-1 and J is TRBJ2-1, with D perhaps TRBD1 (5 bases). The germline gives CDR1 MGHRA, CDR2 YSYEKL. V lost 5 bases and J 6 bases, leaving 17 bases between the germline ends. The CDR3 spans 15 residues. The CDR3 coding sequence is TGCGCCAGCAGCTCCTCTCCGGACACTGGCAATGAGCAGTTCTTC. Translating it yields CASSSSPDTGNEQFF.

This clonotype occurred once. The chain recombines TRBV4-1 with TRBJ1-4; D is uncertain. The CDR3 has 16 amino acids. Trimming took 0 bases from V and 1 from J, leaving 9 bases between them. CDR1 MGHRA and CDR2 YSYEKL come from the germline V gene. Here the CDR3 reads CASSQDLRGTNEKLFF. The CDR3, as DNA: TGCGCCAGCAGCCAAGATCTACGAGGAACTAATGAAAAACTGTTTTTT.

This clonotype was observed a handful of times. The chain joins TRBV14 to TRBJ2-7, with 8 bases fitting TRBD2. V lost 5 bases to trimming and J lost 3 bases; unmatched junction nucleotides: 9. Germline V gene lookup returns CDR1 SGHDN and CDR2 FVKESK. The CDR3 has 15 residues. The CDR3 nucleotides are TGTGCCAGCAGCAGCATAGCGGGAACCAACTACGAGCAGTACTTC. It specifies CASSSIAGTNYEQYF.

This chain joins TRBV4-1 and TRBJ2-7, with D unresolved. The CDR3 length is 16 residues. With 2 bases removed from V and 1 base from J, the gap between germline ends came to 15 bases. Germline V gene data show CDR1 as MGHRA and CDR2 as YSYEKL. The CDR3 reads CASSQLPQLSSYEQYF. The CDR3 nucleotides are TGCGCCAGCAGCCAACTCCCGCAGCTGAGTTCCTACGAGCAGTACTTC.

V and J are TRBV20-1 and TRBJ1-1; the D gene is possibly TRBD1 (5 bases). Trimming shortened V by 1 base and J by 11 bases, and 11 bases separated the two germline ends. Germline CDR1 is DFQATT and CDR2 is SNEGSKA (reference sequence). The CDR3 sequence is 11 residues long. The CDR3, as DNA: TGCAGTGCTAGAGGCGACAGAGAGGCTTTCTTT. The encoded protein is CSARGDREAFF.